These 10 T cell receptor beta chains came from one sample sequenced in a study of T cells in Graves' hyperthyroidism and ophthalmopathy. The investigators amplified TCR beta CDR3 regions from RNA transcripts. Primed by the HTBI set, a first-round RT-PCR was run on the TCR CDR3. A single record per CDR3 protein comes from TCRdb applying MiXCR to the multiplex PCR reads. This sample has under 350,000 distinct CDR3 sequences, with 18% found just once. The specimen sequenced was blood. These receptors were obtained from a woman aged 45-59 years with Graves' hyperthyroidism.

V usage is TRBV13 and J usage is TRBJ1-5; D call uncertain. Germline CDR1 is PRHDT and CDR2 is FYEKMQ (reference sequence). V was shortened by 5 bases and J by 5 bases, with 7 bases between the two germline ends. The CDR3 extends over 12 amino acids. CDR3 loop: CASSHPYQPQHF. The DNA for the CDR3 is TGTGCCAGCAGCCATCCATATCAGCCCCAGCATTTT.

The rearrangement links TRBV7-6 to TRBJ2-7; no clear D gene. The J call may be in error: the DNA end matches TRBJ2-1 better. CDR3 length equals 14 residues. Looked up from germline, CDR1 is SGHVS and CDR2 is FNYEAQ. CDR3 region: CASSLAATRDEQFF. DNA of the CDR3: TGTGCCAGCAGCTTAGCTGCCACGAGAGACGAGCAGTTCTTC.

The genes are TRBV12-3 or TRBV12-4 and TRBJ1-5; D may be TRBD1 (5 bases). The CDR3 has 12 amino acids. V was pared by 6 bases and J by 7 bases, with 10 bases between. The CDR3: CASRNGGQPQHF. CDR3 in DNA: TGTGCCAGCAGAAACGGGGGGCAGCCCCAGCATTTT.

V and J are TRBV7-9 and TRBJ1-2, with D perhaps matching TRBD1 (6 bases). CDR3 length equals 15 residues. The V gene lost 4 bases and the J gene lost 5 bases, with 17 bases spanning the gap. Germline V CDR1 and CDR2: SEHNR, FQNEAQ (reference sequence). DNA for the CDR3: TGTGCCAGCAGCTCAACGGATGGGGGCTCTTATGGCTACACCTTC. It yields the protein CASSSTDGGSYGYTF.

This clonotype was seen only a few times. Written as DNA, the CDR3 is TGTGCCAGCAGTCCCGGACAGGCCCCCCTCCACTTT. Translating it yields CASSPGQAPLHF. V and J are TRBV6-1 and TRBJ1-6, with 7 bases that match TRBD1. The CDR3 contains 12 residues. The V gene's germline CDR1 is MNHNS and CDR2 SASEGT. The trim removed 5 bases at V and 13 bases at J, leaving 5 bases unmatched.

The rearrangement joins TRBV6-6 to TRBJ1-1; D is undetermined. Trimming removed 0 bases at V and 1 base at J, with 6 bases between. This CDR3 has 14 residues. From germline, CDR1 is MNHNY and CDR2 SVGAGI (reference sequence). The CDR3 reads CASSYSLKNTEAFF. DNA of the CDR3: TGTGCCAGCAGTTACTCGCTCAAGAACACTGAAGCTTTCTTT.

As to this clonotype: This may arise from a read error, as a much more abundant clone is one base away. This chain uses TRBV7-8 with TRBJ2-7; the D is unclear. The CDR3 extends over 13 amino acids. CDR1 and CDR2 (germline): SGHVS, FQNEAQ. V was shortened by 1 base and J by 1 base, with 5 bases between the two germline ends. As DNA, the CDR3 is TGTGCCAGCAGCTTAGATCTGTCCTACGAGCAGTACTTC. Encoded protein: CASSLDLSYEQYF.

This clonotype has just a few counts. The chain links TRBV18 to TRBJ1-1; TRBD1 matches at 7 bases. Germline CDR1 and CDR2: KGHSH and LQKENI. The CDR3 runs to 17 residues. Trimming cost V 0 bases and J 3 bases; bases outside gene matches: 10. In nucleotides, the CDR3 is TGTGCCAGCTCACCACCGAGGACTCGGCAGGGGGACACTGAAGCTTTCTTT. This gives the protein CASSPPRTRQGDTEAFF.

In its sample, this clonotype was seen many times. V is TRBV6-2 or TRBV6-3 and J is TRBJ2-3, with 9 bases lining up with TRBD2. V trimming: 6 bases; J trimming: 4 bases; junction bases outside the gene matches: 11. Per the germline V gene, CDR1 is MNHEY and CDR2 is SVGEGT. The CDR3 sequence is 16 residues long. In DNA form, the CDR3 reads TGTGCCAGCAGCCCCTTTAGCGGGAGAGGCCCAGATACGCAGTATTTT. The encoded protein is CASSPFSGRGPDTQYF.

This clonotype came up many times. This chain joins TRBV5-1 and TRBJ1-1, with TRBD1 as a possible D gene (5 bases). Trimming removed 0 bases at V and 8 bases at J, with 17 bases between. CDR1 and CDR2 from the germline V gene are SGHRS and YFSETQ. This CDR3 is built from 15 residues. CDR3 loop: CASSLATGQKGEAFF. CDR3 DNA sequence: TGCGCCAGCAGCTTGGCGACGGGGCAAAAGGGCGAAGCTTTCTTT.